This T cell receptor beta chain was retrieved from a study of T cell responses to AZD1222 COVID-19 vaccine. Here immunoSEQ multiplex PCR was the method, and the copy in TCRdb shows in-frame clones only, minus some. The sample shows more than 140,000 clones, about 87% of them seen only once. V gave up 9 bases and J gave up 6 bases, with 21 bases separating them. There are 15 residues in the CDR3. The V gene's germline CDR1 is LNHDA and CDR2 SQIVND (reference sequence). The sample was peripheral blood, taken on day 0 of AZD1222 vaccination. This TCR derives from an adult in good health. The chain uses TRBV19 and TRBJ1-5, with D possibly being TRBD1 (6 bases). The CDR3 spells CASTIMGGASQPQHF. The CDR3 DNA is TGTGCCAGCACCATAATGGGGGGGGCTAGTCAGCCCCAGCATTTT.